This T cell receptor (beta chain) was sequenced in a study of CD8 T cells in Susac syndrome. Turning to this clonotype: Its cognate antigen is unknown.

The authors carried out high-throughput sequencing of TCR beta. They applied it to CD8+ and CD4+ T cells obtained from blood. Controls were healthy donors (matched for age and sex). The CD8+ and CD4+ T cells were isolated magnetically using a negative isolation approach, whereas the TEMRA cells were enriched by FACS. When the RNA was reverse transcribed, random hexamers were used with an input of roughly 0.45 to 1 ug. TCRdb re-called the immunoSEQ multiplex PCR reads through MiXCR, storing one row per CDR3 protein. The sample consists of about 200,000 distinct CDR3 sequences, roughly 92% of them appearing once. Study-wide results and limits: TCR sequencing and HLA analysis covered a relatively small number of individuals.

Germline CDR1 and CDR2: LGHDT and YNNKEL (reference sequence). The CDR3 is 16 residues long. V was pared by 1 base and J by 7 bases, with 7 bases of the junction left unmatched. The sequenced sample consisted of CD4+ T cells from PBMCs. This clonotype was sampled from a human donor in good health. V usage is TRBV3-1 and J usage is TRBJ1-6, with TRBD1 matching over 7 bases. The CDR3, as DNA: TGTGCCAGCAGCCAAGGGGCCGGAGGGGGCAATTCACCCCTCCACTTT. Amino acids: CASSQGAGGGNSPLHF.